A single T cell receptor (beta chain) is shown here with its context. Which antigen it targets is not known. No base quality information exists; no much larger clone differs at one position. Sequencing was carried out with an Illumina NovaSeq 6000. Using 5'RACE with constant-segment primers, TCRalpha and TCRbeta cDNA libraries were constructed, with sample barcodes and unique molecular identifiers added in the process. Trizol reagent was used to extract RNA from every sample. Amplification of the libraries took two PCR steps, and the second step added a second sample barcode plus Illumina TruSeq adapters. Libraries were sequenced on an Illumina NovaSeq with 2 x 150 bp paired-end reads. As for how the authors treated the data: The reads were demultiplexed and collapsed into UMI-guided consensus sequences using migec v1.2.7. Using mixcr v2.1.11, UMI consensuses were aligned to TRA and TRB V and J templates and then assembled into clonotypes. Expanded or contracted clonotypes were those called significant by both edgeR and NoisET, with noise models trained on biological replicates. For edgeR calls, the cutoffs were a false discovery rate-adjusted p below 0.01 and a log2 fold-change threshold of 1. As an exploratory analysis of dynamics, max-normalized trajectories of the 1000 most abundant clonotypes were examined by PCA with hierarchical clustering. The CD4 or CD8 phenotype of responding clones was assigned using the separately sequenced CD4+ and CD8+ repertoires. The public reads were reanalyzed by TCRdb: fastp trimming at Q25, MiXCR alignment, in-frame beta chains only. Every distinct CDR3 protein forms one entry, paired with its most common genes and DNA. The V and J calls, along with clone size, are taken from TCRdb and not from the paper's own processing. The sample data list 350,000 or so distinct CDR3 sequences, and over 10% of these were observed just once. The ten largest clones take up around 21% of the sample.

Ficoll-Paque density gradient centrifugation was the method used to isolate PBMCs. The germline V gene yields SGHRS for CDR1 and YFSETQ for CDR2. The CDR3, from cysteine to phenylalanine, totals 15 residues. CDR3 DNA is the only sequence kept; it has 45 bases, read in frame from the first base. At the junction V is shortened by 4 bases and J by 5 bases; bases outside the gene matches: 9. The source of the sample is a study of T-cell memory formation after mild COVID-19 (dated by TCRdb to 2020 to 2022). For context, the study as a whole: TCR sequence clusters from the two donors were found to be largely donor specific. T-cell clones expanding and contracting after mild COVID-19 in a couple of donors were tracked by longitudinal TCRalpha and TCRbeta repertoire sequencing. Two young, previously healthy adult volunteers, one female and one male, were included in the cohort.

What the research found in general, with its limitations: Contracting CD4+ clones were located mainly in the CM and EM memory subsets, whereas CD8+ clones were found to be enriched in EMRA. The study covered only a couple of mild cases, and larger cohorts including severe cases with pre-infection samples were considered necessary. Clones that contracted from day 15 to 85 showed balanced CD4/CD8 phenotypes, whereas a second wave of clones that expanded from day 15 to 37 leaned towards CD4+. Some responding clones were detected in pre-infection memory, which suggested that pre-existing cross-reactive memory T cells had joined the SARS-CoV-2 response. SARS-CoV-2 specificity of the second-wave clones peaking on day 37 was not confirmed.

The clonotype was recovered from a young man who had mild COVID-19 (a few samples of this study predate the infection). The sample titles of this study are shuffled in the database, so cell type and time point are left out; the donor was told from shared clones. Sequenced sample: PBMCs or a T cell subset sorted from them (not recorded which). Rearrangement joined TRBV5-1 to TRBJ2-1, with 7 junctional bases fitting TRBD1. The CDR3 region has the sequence CASSSFRGTDNEQFF. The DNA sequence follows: TGCGCCAGCAGCAGTTTCAGGGGGACGGACAATGAGCAGTTCTTC.